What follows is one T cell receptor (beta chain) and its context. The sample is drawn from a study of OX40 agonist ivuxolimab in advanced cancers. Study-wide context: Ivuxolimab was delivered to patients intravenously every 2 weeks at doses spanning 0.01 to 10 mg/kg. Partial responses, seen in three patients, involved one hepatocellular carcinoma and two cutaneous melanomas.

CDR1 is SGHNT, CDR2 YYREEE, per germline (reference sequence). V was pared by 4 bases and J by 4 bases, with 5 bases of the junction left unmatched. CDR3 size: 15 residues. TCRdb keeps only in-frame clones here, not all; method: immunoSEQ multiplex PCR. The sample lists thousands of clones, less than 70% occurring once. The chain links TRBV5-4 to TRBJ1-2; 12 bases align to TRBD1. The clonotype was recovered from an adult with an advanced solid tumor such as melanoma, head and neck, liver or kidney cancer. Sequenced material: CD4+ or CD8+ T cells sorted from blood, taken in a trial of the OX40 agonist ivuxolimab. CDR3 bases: TGTGCCAGCAGCGGGGACAGGGGGCGCGTCTATGGCTACACCTTC. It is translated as CASSGDRGRVYGYTF.